A single sample gave rise to the 5 T cell receptor beta chains below, sequenced in a study of kidney transplant recipient with SARS-CoV-2 infection. MiXCR was run by TCRdb on the reads, yielding one entry per CDR3 protein. The profile covers fewer than 250,000 distinct CDR3 sequences, with around 28% appearing a single time and roughly 7% taken by the ten largest. Sequencing used a blood sample, obtained at baseline and on day 111 from a kidney transplant recipient. Every receptor here comes from a young adult male patient who had COVID-19 and was a kidney transplant recipient. Some T cells may be provided by the graft donor.

This clonotype occurred a few times. The chain couples TRBV6-2 or TRBV6-3 to TRBJ1-1; D is unclear. The CDR3 has 12 amino acids. Per germline, CDR1 MNHEY and CDR2 SVGEGT. Deletions cut 7 bases from V and 1 base from J, with 7 bases between. The CDR3 region has the DNA TGTGCCAGCACCGACCCGAACACTGAAGCTTTCTTT. It yields the protein CASTDPNTEAFF.

Many counts were recorded for this clonotype. The chain has TRBV7-2 and TRBJ2-7; no firm D call. The CDR3 has 16 residues. V lost 5 bases, J lost 0 bases, and 17 bases lay in between. Germline CDR1 SGHTA, CDR2 FQGNSA. The CDR3: CASSQTSGSSSYEQYF. The CDR3 DNA sequence: TGTGCCAGCAGCCAAACCTCCGGGTCGAGCTCCTACGAGCAGTACTTC.

As regards this clonotype: A read error may account for a junction end that differs from germline. V and J are TRBV10-3 and TRBJ2-3, with D hard to call. This CDR3 is 13 amino acids long. CDR1 is ENHRY, CDR2 SYGVKD, per germline. The CDR3 nucleotides are TGTGGCATCAGTGCGGTCAGTGCAGATACGCAGTATTTT. This gives the protein CGISAVSADTQYF.

About this clonotype itself: A clone one base away is much larger, so this may be a read error. V usage is TRBV7-2 and J usage is TRBJ1-2; possibly TRBD1 for D (5 bases). V was pared by 1 base and J by 7 bases, with 13 bases between. This CDR3 spans 14 amino acids. Per the germline V gene, CDR1 is SGHTA and CDR2 is FQGNSA. In DNA, the CDR3 is TGTGCCAGCAGCTTAGGACGACAGAGGGCTGGCTACACCTTC. As protein: CASSLGRQRAGYTF.

Ten or more counts support this clonotype. The chain employs TRBV20-1 and TRBJ2-3, with D hard to call. V was pared by 8 bases and J by 1 base, with 13 bases between. Germline CDR1 DFQATT, CDR2 SNEGSKA (reference sequence). The CDR3 loop spans 13 amino acids. The CDR3 sequence: CSPQIGGTDTQYF. CDR3 coding DNA: TGCAGTCCTCAAATCGGAGGCACAGATACGCAGTATTTT.